The present T cell receptor beta chain was sequenced within a study of vaccination effects on CD4 cells after COVID-19. Study as a whole: Peptides at 8.5 to 10 ug/ml and IL-2 at 9.5 to 10 IU/ml were added to a few million PBMC per well.

Profiled with immunoSEQ multiplex PCR; TCRdb holds only in-frame clones, not every one. The repertoire holds approximately 74,000 clones, with around 73% as singletons. Study-level results: Infection- and vaccine-induced clones contracted markedly late after vaccination. Vaccine-induced clones in healthy vaccinees cross-reacted with common cold coronaviruses in only 1 of 255 cases.

Of note for this clone: Its target is unknown.

Upon completion of roughly ten days in culture, CD4+ T cells were isolated. The participants, recipients of two vaccine doses, got either BNT162b2 or mRNA-1273. The V gene lost 0 bases and the J gene lost 4 bases, with 9 bases spanning the gap. Per germline, CDR1 MNHNY and CDR2 SVGAGI (reference sequence). The CDR3 is 14 residues long. The rearrangement joins TRBV6-6 to TRBJ1-2; D gene uncertain. The clonotype was recovered from a human donor who received a COVID-19 vaccine. The sequencing used CD4+ T cells from PBMCs cultured without peptide, collected after COVID-19 vaccination. The CDR3 here is CASSYSYASYGYTF. The CDR3 nucleotides read TGTGCCAGCAGTTACTCGTATGCTTCCTATGGCTACACCTTC.